Shown below are 15 T cell receptor beta chains from a single sample sequenced in a study of blood T cells in healthy people across ages. The use of a sample-barcoded 5' primer and a J-beta primer mix characterized a second PCR of about 7 to 12 cycles. TCRdb passed the 5' RACE reads through MiXCR, listing each CDR3 protein once. The table includes 1,500,000 or so distinct CDR3 sequences, almost 60% detected once. Sequenced: blood. The receptor source for this set is a man aged 18 to 29 in good health.

The rearrangement joins TRBV27 to TRBJ2-5; a weak D match, TRBD1 (7 bases). The CDR3 is 15 amino acids. The germline CDR1 and CDR2 sequences are MNHEY and SMNVEV (reference sequence). Trimming cost V 4 bases and J 4 bases, with 16 bases left between them. Here the CDR3 reads CASSSTAGGGETQYF. CDR3 nucleotide sequence: TGTGCCAGCAGTTCAACCGCAGGGGGAGGAGAGACCCAGTACTTC.

The J gene is TRBJ2-4, the V gene TRBV7-2; D unclear. CDR1 is SGHTA, CDR2 FQGNSA, per germline. CDR3 length: 13 residues. The germline V and J ends were trimmed by 5 bases and 6 bases, with 11 bases remaining between them. The CDR3 bases are TGTGCCAGCAGCGCAGATTTGTTAAACATTCAGTACTTC. Translating it yields CASSADLLNIQYF.

This clonotype has only a few counts. This rearrangement joins TRBV20-1 to TRBJ2-7; D possibly matches TRBD1 or TRBD2 (5 bases each). V lost 1 base and J lost 6, with 13 bases in between. The CDR3 has 13 residues. The germline V gene has CDR1 DFQATT and CDR2 SNEGSKA (reference sequence). CDR3 DNA sequence: TGCAGTGCTAGAGGGGAGAGGGGCCCCGAGCAGTACTTC. It encodes CSARGERGPEQYF.

This clonotype occurred many times. The chain recombines TRBV20-1 with TRBJ2-1, with D possibly matching TRBD2 (6 bases). From germline, CDR1 is DFQATT and CDR2 SNEGSKA (reference sequence). There are 12 residues in the CDR3. This chain's CDR3 is CSASAGYNEQFF. The CDR3 nucleotides are TGCAGCGCTTCAGCGGGCTACAATGAGCAGTTCTTC.

The genes are TRBV12-3 or TRBV12-4 and TRBJ2-7; 7 bases align to TRBD2. Unmatched junction bases numbered 7, after V lost 3 bases and J lost 2 bases. The CDR3 runs 15 residues. The CDR3, as DNA: TGTGCCAGCAGTTTTTTCGGGAGGAAAACCTACGAGCAGTACTTC. It specifies CASSFFGRKTYEQYF.

This clonotype was counted only a few times. V usage is TRBV28 and J usage is TRBJ2-3, with 7 bases matching TRBD2. Germline trimming cut 4 bases from V and 4 bases from J; bases unmatched to any gene: 11. Per germline, CDR1 MDHEN and CDR2 SYDVKM. The CDR3 contains 16 residues. CDR3 protein: CASSSRTRILADTQYF. The CDR3 region has the DNA TGTGCCAGCAGTTCCCGGACTAGAATTCTCGCAGATACGCAGTATTTT.

This chain joins TRBV6-6 and TRBJ2-2, with 7 bases identical to TRBD2. Germline-derived CDR1 and CDR2 are MNHNY and SVGAGI (reference sequence). CDR3 length: 16 residues. V shed 2 bases, J shed 4 bases, and the junction held 7 bases outside the gene matches. The CDR3 DNA reads TGTGCCAGCAGTTACATTGCGGGAGCCCCCACCGGGGAGCTGTTTTTT. Translated, it gives CASSYIAGAPTGELFF.

The rearrangement links TRBV28 to TRBJ2-7, with 11 nucleotides matching TRBD1. Germline V lookup: CDR1 MDHEN, CDR2 SYDVKM. V was pared by 5 bases and J by 7 bases, with 7 bases of the junction left unmatched. The CDR3 contains 14 residues. The CDR3 DNA reads as TGTGCCAGCAGTAGGGACAGGGGGGTCAATGAGCAGTACTTC. It encodes CASSRDRGVNEQYF. The full variable domain, completed using reference TRBV28 and TRBJ2-7, is DVKVTQSSRYLVKRTGEKVFLECVQDMDHENMFWYRQDPGLGLRLIYFSYDVKMKEKGDIPEGYSVSREKKERFSLILESASTNQTSMYLCASSRDRGVNEQYFGPGTRLTVT.

This clonotype was seen a few times. The chain joins TRBV4-1 to TRBJ2-5; D gene uncertain. The J call may not be correct, given that the DNA end is closer to TRBJ2-7. The CDR3 loop spans 15 amino acids. CDR1 MGHRA and CDR2 YSYEKL come from the germline V gene. The CDR3 DNA reads TGCGCCAGCAGCCAAGTAGGTGCACGAGACTACGAGCAGTACTTC. It encodes CASSQVGARDYEQYF.

The J gene is TRBJ1-2, the V gene TRBV2; the match to TRBD1 covers 8 bases. Germline trimming cut 10 bases from V and 5 bases from J; bases unmatched to any gene: 9. The germline V gene encodes CDR1 SNHLY and CDR2 FYNNEI. This CDR3 has 13 amino acids. The CDR3 sequence: CATTRDRNYGYTF. CDR3 bases: TGTGCCACGACCCGGGACAGGAATTATGGCTACACCTTC.

There are a few counts of this clonotype. An end of the junction differs from the germline gene, which may be a read error. This rearrangement joins TRBV4-2 to TRBJ2-1; 10 nucleotides match TRBD1. The J call may be faulty, since TRBJ2-7 better matches the DNA end. Germline V gene lookup returns CDR1 LGHNA and CDR2 YNFKEQ. The CDR3 runs to 15 residues. CDR3 protein: CASSQGDRGYNEQYF. CDR3 DNA: TGTGCCAGTAGCCAAGGGGACAGGGGCTACAATGAGCAGTACTTC.

The gene calls are TRBV27 and TRBJ2-5; D is undetermined. The ends were cut back, 3 bases at V and 3 bases at J, with 8 bases in the middle. CDR1 is MNHEY, CDR2 SMNVEV, per germline (reference sequence). The CDR3 is 13 residues long. The CDR3 nucleotides read TGTGCCAGCAGTTTCAGGCCGGAAGAGACCCAGTACTTC. Protein: CASSFRPEETQYF.

This clonotype was observed a few times. This chain joins TRBV20-1 and TRBJ2-7; 8 nucleotides line up with TRBD1. V shed 5 bases and J 9 bases; nucleotides not matched to a gene: 12. CDR3 length: 13 amino acids. Germline V gene data show CDR1 as DFQATT and CDR2 as SNEGSKA (reference sequence). CDR3 region: CSAGKPGQDGQYF. The CDR3 DNA reads TGCAGTGCTGGGAAACCGGGACAGGACGGGCAGTACTTC.

The J gene is TRBJ2-7, the V gene TRBV21-1; the table's D call of TRBD2 was not tested on the DNA. TRBV21-1 is designated a pseudogene. The CDR3 covers 15 residues. The CDR3 loop is CASSKDGEGFYEQYF. DNA for the CDR3: TGTGCCAGCAGCAAAGACGGGGAGGGTTTCTACGAGCAGTACTTC.

This sequence joins TRBV5-1 and TRBJ1-1; D call uncertain. The V and J ends lost 1 base and 1 base respectively, with 11 bases between them. This CDR3 has 15 amino acids. CDR1 is SGHRS, CDR2 YFSETQ, per germline. CDR3 amino acids: CASSLFGEGNTEAFF. CDR3 nucleotide sequence: TGCGCCAGCAGCTTGTTTGGGGAGGGGAACACTGAAGCTTTCTTT.